This T cell receptor (beta chain) was sequenced during a study of T cells in localized non-small cell lung cancer. Study results and caveats: The highest T cell clonality was in uninvolved adjacent lung, above tumor. Turning up in adjacent lung were a median roughly 50 of the top 100 tumor clones. Overall survival was longer when the density of T cells in the blood was higher.

Details on this clone: Its antigen is not known.

The V and J ends lost 6 bases and 0 bases respectively, with 11 bases between them. The CDR3 contains 14 residues. Germline assignment: CDR1 KGHSH and CDR2 LQKENI. Libraries were prepared by immunoSEQ multiplex PCR; TCRdb keeps only in-frame clonotypes and omits some of them. The data contain around 50,000 clones, more than 75% of them seen just once; the ten biggest clones take up 16%. Sequences were derived from PBMCs, sampled before any cancer treatment. This TCR derives from a female donor with stage II lung adenocarcinoma. This rearrangement joins TRBV18 to TRBJ1-2; D gene unclear. The CDR3 nucleotides are TGTGCCAGCTCCCGCTCAAGCGCTAACTATGGCTACACCTTC. Translated, it gives CASSRSSANYGYTF.